This T cell receptor beta chain was identified during a study of identical twins. This CDR3 is 13 amino acids long. J gave up 3 bases and V 5 bases, and 5 bases lay outside the gene matches. The germline CDR1 and CDR2 sequences are DFQATT and SNEGSKA (reference sequence). Each CDR3 protein is one row after TCRdb ran MiXCR on the 5' RACE reads. The sample lists about 730,000 distinct CDR3 sequences; approximately 22% were seen once. A word on this clonotype: Its target is unknown.

Study-wide results and caveats: Where beta out-of-frame sequences were concerned, excess twin sharing was weaker. Memory repertoires showed no such pattern, whereas abundant cord blood beta clonotypes carried fewer insertions.

These data are also associated with another study on T cells expressing NK-cell markers. That report notes: Seven HCMV-seropositive donors and one seronegative donor made up the eight sequenced donors. The authors restricted sorting to alpha-beta TCR T cells with an anti-gamma-delta TCR antibody in several experiments.

This chain joins TRBV20-1 and TRBJ2-7; 9 nucleotides line up with TRBD1. This clonotype was obtained from a woman aged 18-30 years in good health. Sequenced input: PBMCs. The CDR3 region is CSAWDRVGYEQYF. In DNA form, the CDR3 reads TGCAGTGCTTGGGACAGGGTCGGCTACGAGCAGTACTTC.